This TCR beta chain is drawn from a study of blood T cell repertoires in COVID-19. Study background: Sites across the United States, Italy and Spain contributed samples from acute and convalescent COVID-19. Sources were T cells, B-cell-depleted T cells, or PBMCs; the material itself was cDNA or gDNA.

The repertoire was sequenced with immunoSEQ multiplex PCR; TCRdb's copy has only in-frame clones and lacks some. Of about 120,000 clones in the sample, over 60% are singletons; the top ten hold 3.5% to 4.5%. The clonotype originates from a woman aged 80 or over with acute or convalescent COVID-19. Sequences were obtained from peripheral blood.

Here the CDR3 DNA reads TGTGCCAGCAGCACACAGGGTCAGCCCCAGCATTTT. This sequence encodes CASSTQGQPQHF. The J gene is TRBJ1-5, the V gene TRBV11-2; D might be TRBD1 (6 bases). CDR1 and CDR2 from the germline V gene are SGHAT and FQNNGV. The CDR3 is made up of 12 amino acids. Trimming removed 5 bases from V and 6 bases from J, with 8 bases in between.